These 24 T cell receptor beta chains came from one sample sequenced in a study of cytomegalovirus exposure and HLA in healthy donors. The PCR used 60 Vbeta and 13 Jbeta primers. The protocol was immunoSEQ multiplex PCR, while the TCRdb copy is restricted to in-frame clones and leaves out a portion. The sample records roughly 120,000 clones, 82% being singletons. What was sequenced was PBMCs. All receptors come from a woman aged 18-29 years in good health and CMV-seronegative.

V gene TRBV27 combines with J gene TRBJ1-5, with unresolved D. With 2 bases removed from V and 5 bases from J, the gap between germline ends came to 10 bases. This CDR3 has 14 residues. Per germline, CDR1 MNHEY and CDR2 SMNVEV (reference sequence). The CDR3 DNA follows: TGTGCCAGCAGTTTACCAGGAGGGCATCAGCCCCAGCATTTT. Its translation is CASSLPGGHQPQHF.

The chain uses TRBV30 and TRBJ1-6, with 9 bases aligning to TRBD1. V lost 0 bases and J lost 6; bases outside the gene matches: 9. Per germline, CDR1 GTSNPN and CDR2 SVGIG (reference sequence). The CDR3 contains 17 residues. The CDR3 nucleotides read TGTGCCTGGAGTGTATCTAGGACAGGGGTCGGTAATTCACCCCTCCACTTT. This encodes CAWSVSRTGVGNSPLHF.

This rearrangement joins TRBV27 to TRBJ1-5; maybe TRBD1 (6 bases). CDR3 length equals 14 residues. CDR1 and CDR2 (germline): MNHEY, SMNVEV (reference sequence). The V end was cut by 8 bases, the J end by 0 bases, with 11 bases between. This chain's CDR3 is CASGAGDSNQPQHF. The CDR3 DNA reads TGTGCCAGCGGGGCAGGGGATAGCAATCAGCCCCAGCATTTT.

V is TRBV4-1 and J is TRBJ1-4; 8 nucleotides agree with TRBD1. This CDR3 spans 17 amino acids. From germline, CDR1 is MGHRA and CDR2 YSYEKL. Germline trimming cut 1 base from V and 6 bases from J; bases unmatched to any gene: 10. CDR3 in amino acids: CASSQASSGGADEKLFF. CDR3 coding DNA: TGCGCCAGCAGCCAAGCGTCGTCAGGGGGCGCCGATGAAAAACTGTTTTTT.

CDR3 sequence reads: CASSFGGNEQFF. Written as DNA, the CDR3 is TGTGCCAGCAGTTTTGGAGGAAATGAGCAGTTCTTC. V gene TRBV27 combines with J gene TRBJ2-1, with D possibly being TRBD2 (5 bases). Germline V gives CDR1 MNHEY, CDR2 SMNVEV (reference sequence). The CDR3 length is 12 residues. V was pared by 3 bases and J by 7 bases, with 7 bases between.

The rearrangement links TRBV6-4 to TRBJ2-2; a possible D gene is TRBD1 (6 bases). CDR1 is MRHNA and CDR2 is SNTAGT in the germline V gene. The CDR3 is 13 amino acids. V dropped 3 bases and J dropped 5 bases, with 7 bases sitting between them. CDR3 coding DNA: TGTGCCAGCAGTGAAACAGGGACCGGGGAGCTGTTTTTT. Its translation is CASSETGTGELFF.

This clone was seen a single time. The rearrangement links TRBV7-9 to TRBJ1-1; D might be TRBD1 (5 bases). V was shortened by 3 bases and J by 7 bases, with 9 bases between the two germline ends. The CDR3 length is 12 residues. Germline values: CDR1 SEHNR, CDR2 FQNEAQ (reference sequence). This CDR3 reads CASSLGPYEAFF. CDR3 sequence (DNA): TGTGCCAGCAGCTTGGGGCCCTATGAAGCTTTCTTT.

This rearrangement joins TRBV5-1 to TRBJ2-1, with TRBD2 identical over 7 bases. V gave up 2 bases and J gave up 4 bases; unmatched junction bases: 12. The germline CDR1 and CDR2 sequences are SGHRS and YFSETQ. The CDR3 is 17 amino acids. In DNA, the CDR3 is TGCGCCAGCAGCTTCGGTTGGCGGGGGAATACTTACAATGAGCAGTTCTTC. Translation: CASSFGWRGNTYNEQFF.

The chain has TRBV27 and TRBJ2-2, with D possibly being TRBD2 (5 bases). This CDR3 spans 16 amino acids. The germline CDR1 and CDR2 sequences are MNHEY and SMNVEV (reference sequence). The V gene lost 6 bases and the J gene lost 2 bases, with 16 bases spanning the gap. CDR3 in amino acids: CASRYDGLVNTGELFF. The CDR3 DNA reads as TGTGCCAGCAGATATGACGGACTGGTTAACACCGGGGAGCTGTTTTTT.

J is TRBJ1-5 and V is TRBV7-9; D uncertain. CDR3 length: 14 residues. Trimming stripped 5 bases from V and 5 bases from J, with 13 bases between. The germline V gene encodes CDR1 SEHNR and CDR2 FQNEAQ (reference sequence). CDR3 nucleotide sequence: TGTGCCAGCAGCACCGGGTCTCACGATCAGCCCCAGCATTTT. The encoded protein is CASSTGSHDQPQHF. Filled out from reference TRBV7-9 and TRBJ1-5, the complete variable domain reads DTGVSQNPRHKITKRGQNVTFRCDPISEHNRLYWYRQTLGQGPEFLTYFQNEAQLEKSRLLSDRFSAERPKGSFSTLEIQRTEQGDSAMYLCASSTGSHDQPQHFGDGTRLSIL.

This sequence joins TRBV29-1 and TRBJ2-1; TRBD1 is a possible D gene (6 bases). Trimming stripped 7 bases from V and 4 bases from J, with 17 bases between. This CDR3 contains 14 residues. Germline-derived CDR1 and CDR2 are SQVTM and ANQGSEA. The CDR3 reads CSALGGPFYNEQFF. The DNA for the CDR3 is TGCAGCGCTTTAGGGGGACCCTTTTACAATGAGCAGTTCTTC.

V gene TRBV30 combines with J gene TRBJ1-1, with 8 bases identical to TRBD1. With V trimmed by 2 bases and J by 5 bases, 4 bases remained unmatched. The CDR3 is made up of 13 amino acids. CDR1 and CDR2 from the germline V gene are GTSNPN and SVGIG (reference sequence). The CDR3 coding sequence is TGTGCCTGGAGTAAAACAGGGGGGACTGAAGCTTTCTTT. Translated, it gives CAWSKTGGTEAFF.

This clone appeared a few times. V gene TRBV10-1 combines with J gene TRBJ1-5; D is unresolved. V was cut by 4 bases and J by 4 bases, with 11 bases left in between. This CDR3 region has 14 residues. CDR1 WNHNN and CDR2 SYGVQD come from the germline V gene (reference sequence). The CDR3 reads CASSVSWQNQPQHF. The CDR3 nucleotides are TGCGCCAGCAGTGTATCATGGCAGAATCAGCCCCAGCATTTT.

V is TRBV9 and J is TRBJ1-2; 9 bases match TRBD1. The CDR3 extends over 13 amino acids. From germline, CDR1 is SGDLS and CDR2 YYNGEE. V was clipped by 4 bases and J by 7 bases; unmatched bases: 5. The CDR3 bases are TGTGCCAGCAGCCAACAGGGGGCGTTTGGCTACACCTTC. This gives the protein CASSQQGAFGYTF.

CDR3 sequence reads: CASSQGPTGRETSYEQYF. The CDR3, as DNA: TGTGCCAGCAGCCAAGGCCCGACGGGGCGGGAGACATCCTACGAGCAGTACTTC. The chain uses TRBV4-2 and TRBJ2-7, with TRBD2 identical over 7 bases. The germline V gene encodes CDR1 LGHNA and CDR2 YNFKEQ. V lost 1 base, J lost 1 base, and 13 bases stayed unmatched. The CDR3 has 18 amino acids.

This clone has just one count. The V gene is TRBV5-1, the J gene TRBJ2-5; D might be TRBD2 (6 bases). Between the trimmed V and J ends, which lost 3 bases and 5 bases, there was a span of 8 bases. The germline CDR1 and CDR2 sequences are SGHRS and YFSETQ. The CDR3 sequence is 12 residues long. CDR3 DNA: TGCGCCAGCAGCTGGGACTCGGAGACCCAGTACTTC. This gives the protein CASSWDSETQYF.

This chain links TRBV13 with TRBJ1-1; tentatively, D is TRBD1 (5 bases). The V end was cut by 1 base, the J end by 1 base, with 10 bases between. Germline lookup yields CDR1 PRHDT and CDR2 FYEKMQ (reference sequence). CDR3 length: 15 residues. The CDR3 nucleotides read TGTGCCAGCAGCTTAGATTTAGGGGAGAACACTGAAGCTTTCTTT. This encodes CASSLDLGENTEAFF.

In DNA, the CDR3 is TGTGCCTGGAGGGGAGGGAGCAATTCACCCCTCCACTTT. Translating gives CAWRGGSNSPLHF. The chain combines TRBV30 with TRBJ1-6; D unresolved. The germline V gene encodes CDR1 GTSNPN and CDR2 SVGIG (reference sequence). Trimming took off 3 bases at V and 7 bases at J, with 10 bases between the two ends. This CDR3 contains 13 residues.

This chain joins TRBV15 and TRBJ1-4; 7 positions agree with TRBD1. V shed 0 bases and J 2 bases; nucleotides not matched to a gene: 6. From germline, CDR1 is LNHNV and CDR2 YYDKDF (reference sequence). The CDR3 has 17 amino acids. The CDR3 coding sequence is TGTGCCACCAGCAGAGAAGGGGGCGCCGCGACTAATGAAAAACTGTTTTTT. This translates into CATSREGGAATNEKLFF.

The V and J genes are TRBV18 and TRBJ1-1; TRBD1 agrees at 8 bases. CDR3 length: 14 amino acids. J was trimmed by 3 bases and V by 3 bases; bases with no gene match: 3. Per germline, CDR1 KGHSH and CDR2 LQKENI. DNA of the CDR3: TGTGCCAGCTCACCTGGACAGGGCCACACTGAAGCTTTCTTT. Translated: CASSPGQGHTEAFF.

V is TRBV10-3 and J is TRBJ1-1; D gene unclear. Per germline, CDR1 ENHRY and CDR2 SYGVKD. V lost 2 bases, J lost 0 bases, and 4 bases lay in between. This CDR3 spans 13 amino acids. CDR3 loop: CAISETVNTEAFF. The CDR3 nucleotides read TGTGCCATCAGTGAGACAGTGAACACTGAAGCTTTCTTT.

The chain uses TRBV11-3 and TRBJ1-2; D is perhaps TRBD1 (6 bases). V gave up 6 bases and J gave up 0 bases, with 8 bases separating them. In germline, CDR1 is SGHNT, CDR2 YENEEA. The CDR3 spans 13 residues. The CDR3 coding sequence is TGTGCCAGCAGTCGGACAGCTAACTATGGCTACACCTTC. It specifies CASSRTANYGYTF.

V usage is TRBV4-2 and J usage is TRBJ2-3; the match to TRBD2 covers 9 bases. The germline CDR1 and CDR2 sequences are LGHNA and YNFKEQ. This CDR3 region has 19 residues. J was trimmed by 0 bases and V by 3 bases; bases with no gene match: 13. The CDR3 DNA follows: TGTGCCAGCAGCCAGGGTCTAGGCGGGGGGGGACCTAGCACAGATACGCAGTATTTT. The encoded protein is CASSQGLGGGGPSTDTQYF.

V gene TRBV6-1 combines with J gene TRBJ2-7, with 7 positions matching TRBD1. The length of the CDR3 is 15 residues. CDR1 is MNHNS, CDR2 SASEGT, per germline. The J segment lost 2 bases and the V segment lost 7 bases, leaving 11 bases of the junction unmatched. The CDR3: CASILLGTVPYEQYF. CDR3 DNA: TGTGCCAGCATCCTCTTGGGGACAGTCCCCTACGAGCAGTACTTC.